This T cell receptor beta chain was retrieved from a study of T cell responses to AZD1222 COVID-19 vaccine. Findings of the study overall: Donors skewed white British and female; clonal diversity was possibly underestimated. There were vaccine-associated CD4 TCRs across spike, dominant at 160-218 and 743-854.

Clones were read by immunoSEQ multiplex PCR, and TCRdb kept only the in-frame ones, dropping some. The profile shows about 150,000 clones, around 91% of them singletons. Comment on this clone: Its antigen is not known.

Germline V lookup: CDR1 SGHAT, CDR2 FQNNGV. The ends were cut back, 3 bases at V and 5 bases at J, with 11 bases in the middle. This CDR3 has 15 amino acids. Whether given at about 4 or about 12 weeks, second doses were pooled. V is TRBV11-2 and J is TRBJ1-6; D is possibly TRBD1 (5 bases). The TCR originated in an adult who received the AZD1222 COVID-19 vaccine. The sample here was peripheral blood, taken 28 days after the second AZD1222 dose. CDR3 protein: CASSFAGVNNSPLHF. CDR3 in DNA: TGTGCCAGCAGCTTCGCGGGGGTTAATAATTCACCCCTCCACTTT.